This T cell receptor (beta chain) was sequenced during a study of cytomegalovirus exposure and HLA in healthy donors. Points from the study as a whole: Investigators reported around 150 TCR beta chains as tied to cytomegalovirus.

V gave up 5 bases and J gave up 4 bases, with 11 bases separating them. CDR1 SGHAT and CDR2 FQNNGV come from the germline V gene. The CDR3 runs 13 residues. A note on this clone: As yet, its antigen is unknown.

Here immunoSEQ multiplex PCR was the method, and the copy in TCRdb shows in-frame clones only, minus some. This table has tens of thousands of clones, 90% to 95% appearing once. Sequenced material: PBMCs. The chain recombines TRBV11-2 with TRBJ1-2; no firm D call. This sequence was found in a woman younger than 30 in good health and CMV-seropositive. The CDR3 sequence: CASSLRRVYGYTF. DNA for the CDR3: TGTGCCAGCAGCCTACGACGGGTCTATGGCTACACCTTC.